The 30 T cell receptor beta chains presented below share a single source sample, sequenced in a study of blood T cell repertoires in COVID-19. The table came from immunoSEQ multiplex PCR; TCRdb's copy has only in-frame clones and leaves some out. Of roughly 40,000 clones detected, 80% to 90% appear once; the ten largest clones hold 1% to 1.5%. Sequenced material: peripheral blood. All receptors derive from a woman between 35 and 50 years old with acute or convalescent COVID-19.

The chain recombines TRBV10-3 with TRBJ2-5; 8 nucleotides match TRBD1. CDR3 length equals 14 residues. Germline assignment: CDR1 ENHRY and CDR2 SYGVKD. The V gene end was trimmed by 6 bases and the J gene end by 2 bases; junction bases not matched to a gene: 5. The CDR3 sequence is CAISQQGEQETQYF. CDR3 bases: TGTGCCATCAGCCAACAGGGGGAACAAGAGACCCAGTACTTC.

The count of this clone is one. J is TRBJ2-1 and V is TRBV19, with 10 nucleotides matching TRBD2. This CDR3 contains 14 residues. Germline V gene sequence: CDR1 LNHDA, CDR2 SQIVND (reference sequence). V shed 5 bases, J shed 8 bases, and the junction held 6 bases outside the gene matches. The CDR3 loop reads CASSPSGRRDEQFF. DNA of the CDR3: TGTGCCAGTAGTCCTAGCGGGAGACGGGATGAGCAGTTCTTC.

The V gene is TRBV4-1, the J gene TRBJ2-3; 8 bases agree with TRBD2. This CDR3 region has 16 residues. V dropped 1 base and J dropped 10; count of bases not matched to a gene: 13. The germline CDR1 and CDR2 sequences are MGHRA and YSYEKL. Here the CDR3 DNA reads TGCGCCAGCAGCCAAGGGGGTAGCGGGGTCCGCTTCTCGCAGTATTTT. Encoded protein: CASSQGGSGVRFSQYF.

The chain has TRBV4-2 and TRBJ2-4; perhaps TRBD2 as D (5 bases). V lost 0 bases, J lost 5 bases, and 11 bases lay in between. The CDR3 runs 15 residues. CDR1 and CDR2 from the germline V gene are LGHNA and YNFKEQ. The CDR3 loop is CASSQDTGFENIQYF. In nucleotides, the CDR3 is TGTGCCAGCAGCCAAGATACGGGGTTTGAAAACATTCAGTACTTC.

The genes are TRBV2 and TRBJ1-1; 7 bases fit TRBD1. In germline, CDR1 is SNHLY, CDR2 FYNNEI. V was pared by 6 bases and J by 2 bases, with 6 bases of the junction left unmatched. The CDR3 consists of 14 residues. In DNA, the CDR3 is TGTGCCAGCAGCTGGACAGGAGCAAACACTGAAGCTTTCTTT. Its protein is CASSWTGANTEAFF.

The J gene is TRBJ2-5, the V gene TRBV9; 7 bases line up with TRBD2. Germline CDR1 SGDLS, CDR2 YYNGEE. The V gene end was trimmed by 0 bases and the J gene end by 4 bases; junction bases not matched to a gene: 3. The CDR3 loop spans 14 amino acids. CDR3 loop: CASSVGGGGETQYF. The CDR3 DNA sequence: TGTGCCAGCAGCGTAGGCGGGGGAGGAGAGACCCAGTACTTC. The complete variable domain, with remaining parts taken from reference TRBV9 and TRBJ2-5, reads DSGVTQTPKHLITATGQRVTLRCSPRSGDLSVYWYQQSLDQGLQFLIQYYNGEERAKGNILERFSAQQFPDLHSELNLSSLELGDSALYFCASSVGGGGETQYFGPGTRLLVL.

J is TRBJ2-7 and V is TRBV25-1, with D perhaps matching TRBD1 (5 bases). The CDR3 extends over 17 amino acids. Trimming stripped 3 bases from V and 0 bases from J, with 18 bases between. The germline CDR1 and CDR2 sequences are MGHDK and SYGVNS. CDR3 nucleotides: TGTGCCAGCAGTGAGAAAGCTCCAGGGCTCGGCTCCTACGAGCAGTACTTC. Encoded protein: CASSEKAPGLGSYEQYF.

The rearrangement uses TRBV25-1 and TRBJ1-2, with 8 bases fitting TRBD1. The CDR3 sequence is 15 residues long. The germline V gene encodes CDR1 MGHDK and CDR2 SYGVNS. With V trimmed by 2 bases and J by 4 bases, 6 bases remained unmatched. CDR3 region: CASSEVDRELYGYTF. The CDR3 DNA sequence: TGTGCCAGCAGTGAAGTGGACAGGGAACTCTATGGCTACACCTTC.

The CDR3 coding sequence is TGTGCCAGCAGCTCAATCAAGGACTTTGGACGGGCATCCTACGAGCAGTACTTC. It yields the protein CASSSIKDFGRASYEQYF. This sequence joins TRBV7-9 and TRBJ2-7, with D tentatively TRBD2 (5 bases). The CDR3 runs 18 residues. The V end lost 4 bases, the J end lost 1 base, and 23 bases lay between the germline ends. Per the germline V gene, CDR1 is SEHNR and CDR2 is FQNEAQ (reference sequence). Complete variable domain (other parts from reference TRBV7-9 and TRBJ2-7): DTGVSQNPRHKITKRGQNVTFRCDPISEHNRLYWYRQTLGQGPEFLTYFQNEAQLEKSRLLSDRFSAERPKGSFSTLEIQRTEQGDSAMYLCASSSIKDFGRASYEQYFGPGTRLTVT.

V gene TRBV9 combines with J gene TRBJ2-3, with 10 bases identical to TRBD2. With 4 bases clipped from V and 0 bases from J, the junction kept 2 bases outside the gene matches. CDR1 is SGDLS, CDR2 YYNGEE, per germline. The CDR3 is 15 residues long. CDR3 protein: CASSFSGGSTDTQYF. In nucleotides, the CDR3 is TGTGCCAGCAGCTTTAGCGGGGGGAGCACAGATACGCAGTATTTT.

The CDR3 sequence is CASSVGDRFLEKLFF. The CDR3 DNA is TGTGCCAGCAGCGTAGGGGACAGGTTTCTCGAAAAACTGTTTTTT. The V call is TRBV9, the J call TRBJ1-4, with TRBD1 matching over 8 bases. Trimming cost V 0 bases and J 8 bases; bases outside gene matches: 6. CDR3 length: 15 amino acids. Germline V CDR1 and CDR2: SGDLS, YYNGEE.

V gene TRBV12-5 combines with J gene TRBJ1-5; the match to TRBD1 covers 7 bases. Trimming removed 5 bases from V and 7 bases from J; junction bases left unmatched: 8. The CDR3 consists of 14 residues. Germline CDR1 and CDR2: LGHNT and FRNRAP. The CDR3 DNA reads TGTGCTAGTGGTAGACAGGGATTTGGGCAGCCCCAGCATTTT. It is translated as CASGRQGFGQPQHF.

This chain links TRBV5-4 with TRBJ1-2; 7 nucleotides line up with TRBD1. V lost 2 bases to trimming and J lost 14 bases; unmatched junction nucleotides: 24. The CDR3 totals 17 residues. Germline CDR1 is SGHNT and CDR2 is YYREEE (reference sequence). The CDR3 sequence is CASSFEGAGLWRQYTTF. The CDR3 coding sequence is TGTGCCAGCAGCTTTGAGGGGGCAGGACTATGGCGACAATATACAACCTTC.

The V call is TRBV29-1, the J call TRBJ1-2, with a possible D match to TRBD1 (6 bases). The germline CDR1 and CDR2 sequences are SQVTM and ANQGSEA. CDR3 length: 13 residues. V dropped 3 bases and J dropped 6 bases, with 14 bases sitting between them. The CDR3 bases are TGCAGCGTTGAGCCCAGGGGAGTCCATGGCTACACCTTC. It codes for CSVEPRGVHGYTF.

The chain couples TRBV3-1 (or the pseudogene TRBV3-2) to TRBJ1-5; 9 bases map to TRBD1. Germline V gene lookup returns CDR1 LGHDT and CDR2 YNNKEL (reference sequence). The V gene end was trimmed by 1 base and the J gene end by 4 bases; junction bases not matched to a gene: 2. The CDR3 sequence is 15 residues long. The CDR3 spells CASSQGDRENQPQHF. CDR3 coding DNA: TGTGCCAGCAGCCAAGGGGACAGGGAAAATCAGCCCCAGCATTTT.

The genes are TRBV7-2 and TRBJ1-6; no firm D call. The CDR3 totals 15 residues. Germline V gives CDR1 SGHTA, CDR2 FQGNSA. V lost 1 base and J lost 6, with 10 bases in between. The chain's CDR3 is CASSLDGFSNSPLHF. CDR3 nucleotides: TGTGCCAGCAGCTTAGACGGGTTTTCTAATTCACCCCTCCACTTT. The complete variable domain, with remaining parts taken from reference TRBV7-2 and TRBJ1-6, reads GAGVSQSPSNKVTEKGKDVELRCDPISGHTALYWYRQSLGQGLEFLIYFQGNSAPDKSGLPSDRFSAERTGGSVSTLTIQRTQQEDSAVYLCASSLDGFSNSPLHFGNGTRLTVT.

The chain employs TRBV29-1 and TRBJ2-3, with 12 bases matching TRBD2. CDR3 size: 14 residues. Germline trimming cut 7 bases from V and 4 bases from J; bases unmatched to any gene: 6. Germline V CDR1 and CDR2: SQVTM, ANQGSEA. CDR3 sequence reads: CSAPGLAGPDTQYF. The DNA for the CDR3 is TGCAGCGCCCCGGGACTAGCGGGTCCAGATACGCAGTATTTT.

Comments on this clone: The missing conserved phenylalanine or tryptophan at the end of this CDR3 makes a read error likely. The limits of the CDR3 on the DNA are not certain, so only TCRdb's listed CDR3 is given. V gene TRBV29-1 combines with J gene TRBJ2-3; the table's D call, TRBD2, has no DNA check behind it. The CDR3 adds up to 8 amino acids, both ends counted. Looked up from germline, CDR1 is SQVTM and CDR2 is ANQGSEA. CDR3 amino acids: CSAAGTIK.

The V call is TRBV9, the J call TRBJ1-6, with a weak D call TRBD1 (5 bases). The CDR3 is 14 amino acids. Trimming left V 3 bases short and J 14 bases short, with 18 bases between. In germline, CDR1 is SGDLS, CDR2 YYNGEE. CDR3 bases: TGTGCCAGCAGCGACCAGGTAGAAAGGGACTCCCTCCACTTT. This gives the protein CASSDQVERDSLHF.

This chain connects TRBV5-1 to TRBJ1-1, with 9 bases aligning to TRBD1. Per germline, CDR1 SGHRS and CDR2 YFSETQ. V trimming: 4 bases; J trimming: 3 bases; junction bases outside the gene matches: 13. This CDR3 spans 17 amino acids. The CDR3 coding sequence is TGCGCCAGCAGCCAGATCACCGGGACAGGGAGTCACACTGAAGCTTTCTTT. The encoded protein is CASSQITGTGSHTEAFF.

The V call is TRBV28, the J call TRBJ1-1; TRBD1 is a possible D gene (5 bases). Germline V gene sequence: CDR1 MDHEN, CDR2 SYDVKM. This CDR3 has 14 residues. The V end was cut by 7 bases, the J end by 1 base, with 13 bases between. Here the CDR3 DNA reads TGTGCCAGCACCCTTTGGCAGGGGAACACTGAAGCTTTCTTT. Translation gives CASTLWQGNTEAFF.

The V and J genes are TRBV5-6 and TRBJ2-7, with 15 bases identical to TRBD2. The CDR3 extends over 16 amino acids. Germline CDR1 SGHDT, CDR2 YYEEEE. V lost 4 bases to trimming and J lost 3 bases; unmatched junction nucleotides: 5. In DNA form, the CDR3 reads TGTGCCAGCAGCCGGGGACTAGCGGGAGGTCACTACGAGCAGTACTTC. This codes for CASSRGLAGGHYEQYF.

The chain has TRBV4-3 and TRBJ1-2, with TRBD1 identical over 9 bases. CDR1 and CDR2 (germline): LGHNA, YSLEER. Unmatched junction bases numbered 9, after V lost 3 bases and J lost 4 bases. The CDR3 extends over 16 amino acids. The DNA of the CDR3 is TGCGCCAGCAGCCAGAACCCCGGGACAGGGACCTATGGCTACACCTTC. The encoded protein is CASSQNPGTGTYGYTF.

V and J are TRBV6-1 and TRBJ1-1; maybe TRBD1 (6 bases). The CDR3 has 13 amino acids. V was clipped by 3 bases and J by 6 bases, with 11 bases between them. Germline CDR1 and CDR2: MNHNS and SASEGT. The CDR3 reads CASSDNREAEAFF. The DNA of the CDR3 is TGTGCCAGCAGTGATAACAGGGAAGCTGAAGCTTTCTTT.

V and J are TRBV27 and TRBJ1-1; D is unresolved. Germline CDR1 is MNHEY and CDR2 is SMNVEV (reference sequence). V lost 1 base to trimming and J lost 1 base, with 7 bases between them. CDR3 length: 14 residues. The CDR3 reads CASSLYDTNTEAFF. CDR3 nucleotide sequence: TGTGCCAGCAGTTTATACGACACGAACACTGAAGCTTTCTTT.

The chain recombines TRBV18 with TRBJ2-7; TRBD2 is a possible D gene (6 bases). Germline loops: CDR1 KGHSH, CDR2 LQKENI. V was clipped by 2 bases and J by 2 bases, with 10 bases between them. The CDR3 runs 14 residues. The CDR3 nucleotides are TGTGCCAGCTCACCAGCGGGGACCCCCTACGAGCAGTACTTC. It translates to CASSPAGTPYEQYF.

This clone was observed a few times. The rearrangement links TRBV28 to TRBJ2-1, with D possibly matching TRBD1 (6 bases). The CDR3 covers 12 residues. Trimming removed 7 bases at V and 14 bases at J, with 18 bases between. The V gene's germline CDR1 is MDHEN and CDR2 SYDVKM. CDR3 protein: CASTPRGHGEFF. The CDR3 DNA sequence: TGTGCCAGCACCCCTAGGGGACATGGCGAGTTCTTC. Together with reference TRBV28 and TRBJ2-1, the CDR3 gives the full variable domain: DVKVTQSSRYLVKRTGEKVFLECVQDMDHENMFWYRQDPGLGLRLIYFSYDVKMKEKGDIPEGYSVSREKKERFSLILESASTNQTSMYLCASTPRGHGEFFGPGTRLTVL.

This clone was seen a few times. This chain uses TRBV27 with TRBJ2-1; TRBD1 matches 7 bases. The CDR3 length is 16 residues. V lost 0 bases to trimming and J lost 3 bases; unmatched junction nucleotides: 5. Germline-derived CDR1 and CDR2 are MNHEY and SMNVEV (reference sequence). The CDR3 coding sequence is TGTGCCAGCAGTTTATCCGCGGACAGGAGCTACAATGAGCAGTTCTTC. Protein: CASSLSADRSYNEQFF.

The chain is built from TRBV6-4 and TRBJ2-3, with 7 bases fitting TRBD1. Germline-derived CDR1 and CDR2 are MRHNA and SNTAGT. The CDR3 consists of 17 residues. Unmatched junction bases numbered 9, after V lost 0 bases and J lost 3 bases. CDR3 in DNA: TGTGCCAGCAGTGACTCCCCGAAGGGGGCGAGGACAGATACGCAGTATTTT. It codes for CASSDSPKGARTDTQYF.

This chain joins TRBV30 and TRBJ1-1, with 7 bases matching TRBD1. J lost 6 bases, V lost 0 bases, and 7 bases had no gene match. CDR1 is GTSNPN, CDR2 SVGIG, per germline (reference sequence). CDR3 length: 14 residues. The CDR3 loop reads CAWSVKGALAEAFF. DNA for the CDR3: TGTGCCTGGAGTGTTAAGGGGGCTCTGGCTGAAGCTTTCTTT.